This T cell receptor (beta chain) came from a study of regulatory T cells in long-lasting Graves disease. The time point denotes: persistent/refractory GD, antithyroid drugs over 5 years with positive TRAb. RNA isolated from PBMCs was used to make the TCR library. TCR beta libraries were built with iRepertoire HTBI primers and Arm-PCR of CDR3 regions. TCRdb independently ran MiXCR on the multiplex PCR reads; one entry per CDR3 protein. This table holds fewer than 400,000 distinct CDR3 sequences, around a fifth found once. This clonotype was picked up many times. Trimming removed 4 bases from V and 1 base from J, with 11 bases in between. Germline V gives CDR1 MDHEN, CDR2 SYDVKM. The CDR3 is made up of 15 amino acids.

This TCR was recovered from a female donor with Graves disease. V gene TRBV28 combines with J gene TRBJ1-3; weak D call: TRBD1 (5 bases). Sequenced here: peripheral blood mononuclear cells (PBMCs), sampled when the disease was refractory, from a patient treated with antithyroid drugs. The CDR3 nucleotides are TGTGCCAGCAGTTCGGGACTGCTATCTGGAAACACCATATATTTT. This codes for CASSSGLLSGNTIYF.